This TCR beta chain was obtained from a study of T cells after posttransplantation cyclophosphamide. This CDR3 has 10 residues. V was pared by 8 bases and J by 8 bases, with 2 bases of the junction left unmatched. The germline V gene encodes CDR1 SNHLY and CDR2 FYNNEI. Points from the study as a whole: Later post-transplant blood repertoires were often dominated by donor CD8+ memory clones.

The naive gate required viable CD3+CD4+ or CD3+CD8+ cells with CCR7+CD45RA+CD45RO-CD95-CD27+CD28+ phenotype. On the day of bone marrow donation, the related graft donor provided peripheral blood. For this clone: As yet, its antigen is unknown.

Here immunoSEQ multiplex PCR was the method, and the copy in TCRdb shows in-frame clones only, minus some. The sample holds about 20,000 clones; 95% to 98% are singletons and the top ten take roughly 0.13%. J is TRBJ1-2 and V is TRBV2, with 7 bases aligning to TRBD1. Sequenced: naive CD4+ T cells sorted from PBMCs. The TCR comes from a man aged 45-65 years in good health, CMV-negative, and a related stem cell transplant donor. The CDR3 DNA sequence: TGTGCCAGCGGACAGGTGGGCTACACCTTC. Amino acid sequence: CASGQVGYTF.